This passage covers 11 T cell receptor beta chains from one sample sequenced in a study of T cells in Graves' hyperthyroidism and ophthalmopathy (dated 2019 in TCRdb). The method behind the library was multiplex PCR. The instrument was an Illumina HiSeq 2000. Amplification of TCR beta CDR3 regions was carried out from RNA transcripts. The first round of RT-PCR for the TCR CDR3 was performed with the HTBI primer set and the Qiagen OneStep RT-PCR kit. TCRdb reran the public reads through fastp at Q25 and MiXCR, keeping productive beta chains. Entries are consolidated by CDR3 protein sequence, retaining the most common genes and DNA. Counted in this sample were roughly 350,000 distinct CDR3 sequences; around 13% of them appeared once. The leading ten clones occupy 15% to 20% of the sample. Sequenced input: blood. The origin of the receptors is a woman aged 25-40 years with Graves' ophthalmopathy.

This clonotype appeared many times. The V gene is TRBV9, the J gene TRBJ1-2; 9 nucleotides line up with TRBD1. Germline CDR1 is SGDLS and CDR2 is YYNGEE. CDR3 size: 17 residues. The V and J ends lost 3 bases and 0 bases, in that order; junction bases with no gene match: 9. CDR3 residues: CASSAAGTGRANYGYTF. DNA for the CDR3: TGTGCCAGCAGCGCAGCCGGGACAGGGCGAGCTAACTATGGCTACACCTTC.

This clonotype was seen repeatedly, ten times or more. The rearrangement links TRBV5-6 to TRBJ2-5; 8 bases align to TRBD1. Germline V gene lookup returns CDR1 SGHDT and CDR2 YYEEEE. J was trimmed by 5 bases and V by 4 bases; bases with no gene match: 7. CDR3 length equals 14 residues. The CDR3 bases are TGTGCCAGCAGCACCGGGACAGGTTTTGAGACCCAGTACTTC. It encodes CASSTGTGFETQYF.

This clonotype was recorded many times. CDR3 residues: CASSLAGDRETYEQYF. Written as DNA, the CDR3 is TGTGCCAGCAGTTTAGCGGGGGACAGGGAAACCTACGAGCAGTACTTC. The genes are TRBV27 and TRBJ2-7; 9 bases are shared with TRBD1. The CDR3 extends over 16 amino acids. From germline, CDR1 is MNHEY and CDR2 SMNVEV (reference sequence). The V segment lost 2 bases and the J segment 2 bases; nucleotides outside the gene matches: 7.

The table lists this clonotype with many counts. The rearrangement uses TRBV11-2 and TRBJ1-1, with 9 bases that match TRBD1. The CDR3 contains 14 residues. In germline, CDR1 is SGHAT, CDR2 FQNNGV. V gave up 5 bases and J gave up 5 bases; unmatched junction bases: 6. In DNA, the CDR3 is TGTGCCAGCAGCCCGACAGGGGGAGGAACTGAAGCTTTCTTT. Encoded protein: CASSPTGGGTEAFF.

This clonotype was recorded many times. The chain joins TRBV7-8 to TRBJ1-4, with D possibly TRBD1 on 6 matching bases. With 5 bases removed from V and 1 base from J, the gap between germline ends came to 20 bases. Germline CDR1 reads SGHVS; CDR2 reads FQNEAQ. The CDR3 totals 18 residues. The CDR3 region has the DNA TGTGCCAGCAGCCGCCGCAACCCAACAGGGTTAACTAATGAAAAACTGTTTTTT. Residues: CASSRRNPTGLTNEKLFF.

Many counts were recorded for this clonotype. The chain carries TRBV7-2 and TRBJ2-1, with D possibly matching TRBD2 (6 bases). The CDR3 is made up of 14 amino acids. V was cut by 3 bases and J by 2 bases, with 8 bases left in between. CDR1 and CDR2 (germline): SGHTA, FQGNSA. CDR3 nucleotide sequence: TGTGCCAGCAGCTTGGGACTTCCCTACAATGAGCAGTTCTTC. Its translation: CASSLGLPYNEQFF.

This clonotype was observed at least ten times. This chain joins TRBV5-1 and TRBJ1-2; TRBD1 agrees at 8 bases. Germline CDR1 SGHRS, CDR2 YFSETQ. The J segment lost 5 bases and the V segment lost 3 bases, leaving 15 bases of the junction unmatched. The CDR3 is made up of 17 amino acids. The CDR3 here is CASSSSTTGGYQYGYTF. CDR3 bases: TGCGCCAGCAGCTCTTCCACAACAGGGGGATATCAGTATGGCTACACCTTC.

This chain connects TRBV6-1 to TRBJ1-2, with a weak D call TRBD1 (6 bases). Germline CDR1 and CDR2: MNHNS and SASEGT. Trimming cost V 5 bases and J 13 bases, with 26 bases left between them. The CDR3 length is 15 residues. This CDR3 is CASSPELGQGRGGTF. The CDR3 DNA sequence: TGTGCCAGCAGTCCAGAATTGGGACAAGGGCGGGGAGGCACCTTC.

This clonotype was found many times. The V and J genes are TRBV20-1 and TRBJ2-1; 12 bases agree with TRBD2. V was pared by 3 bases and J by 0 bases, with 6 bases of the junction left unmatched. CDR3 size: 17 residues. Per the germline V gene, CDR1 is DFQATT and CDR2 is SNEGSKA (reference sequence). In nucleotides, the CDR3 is TGCAGTGCTAGGGTGCTAGCGGGGGGGAGCTCCTACAATGAGCAGTTCTTC. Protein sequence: CSARVLAGGSSYNEQFF.

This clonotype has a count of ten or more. Here the CDR3 reads CASRWDRAGTEAFF. The CDR3 DNA reads TGTGCCAGCAGATGGGACAGAGCCGGTACTGAAGCTTTCTTT. The chain has TRBV5-5 and TRBJ1-1; 7 positions match TRBD1. CDR1 is SGHKS and CDR2 is YYEKEE in the germline V gene (reference sequence). This CDR3 has 14 residues. J lost 5 bases, V lost 5 bases, and 9 bases had no gene match.

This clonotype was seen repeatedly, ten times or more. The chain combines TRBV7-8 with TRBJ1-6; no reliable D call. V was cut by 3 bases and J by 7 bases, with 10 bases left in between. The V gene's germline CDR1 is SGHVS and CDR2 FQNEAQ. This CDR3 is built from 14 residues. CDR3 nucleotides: TGTGCCAGCAGCTTGGTAACCAGCAATTCACCCCTCCACTTT. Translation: CASSLVTSNSPLHF.